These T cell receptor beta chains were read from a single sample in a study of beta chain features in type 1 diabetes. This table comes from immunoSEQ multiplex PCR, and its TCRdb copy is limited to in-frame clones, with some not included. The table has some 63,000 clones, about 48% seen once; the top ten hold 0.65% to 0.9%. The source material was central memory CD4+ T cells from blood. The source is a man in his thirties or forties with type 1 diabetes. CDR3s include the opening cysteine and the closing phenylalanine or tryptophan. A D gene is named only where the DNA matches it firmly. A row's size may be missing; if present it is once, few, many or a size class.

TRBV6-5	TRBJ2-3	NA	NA	CASSYKSQDTQYF	TGTGCCAGCAGTTACAAGTCGCAGGATACGCAGTATTTT
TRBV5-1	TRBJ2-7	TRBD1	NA	CASSSGDRNSYEQYF	TGCGCCAGCAGCTCGGGGGACAGGAACTCCTACGAGCAGTACTTC
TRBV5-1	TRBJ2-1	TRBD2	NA	CASSGGGVAEGANEQFF	TGCGCCAGCAGCGGGGGAGGGGTCGCCGAAGGGGCCAATGAGCAGTTCTTC
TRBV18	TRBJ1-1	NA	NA	CASSPGQFEAFF	TGTGCCAGCTCACCCGGACAGTTTGAAGCTTTCTTT
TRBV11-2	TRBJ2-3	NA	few	CASSVLTSLPGTDTQYF	TGTGCCAGCAGCGTTTTGACTAGTCTCCCTGGCACAGATACGCAGTATTTT
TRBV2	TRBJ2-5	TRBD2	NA	CASSALLAGGNIQETQYF	TGTGCCAGCAGCGCTCTCCTAGCGGGGGGAAATATCCAAGAGACCCAGTACTTC
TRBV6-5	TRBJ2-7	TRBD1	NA	CASSRLSGTGFSQYF	TGTGCCAGCAGTCGCCTTTCCGGGACAGGTTTCTCGCAGTACTTC
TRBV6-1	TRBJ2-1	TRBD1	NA	CASTQMGQGGDEQFF	TGTGCCAGCACCCAGATGGGACAGGGAGGAGATGAGCAGTTCTTC
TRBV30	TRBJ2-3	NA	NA	CAWGVWGGTDTQYF	TGTGCCTGGGGCGTCTGGGGGGGCACAGATACGCAGTATTTT
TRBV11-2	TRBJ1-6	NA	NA	CASSLGGRYNSPLHF	TGTGCCAGCAGCTTAGGAGGTCGTTATAATTCACCCCTCCACTTT
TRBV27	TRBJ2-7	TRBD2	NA	CASRPVAGGRNEQYF	TGTGCCAGCAGGCCAGTAGCGGGAGGCCGAAACGAGCAGTACTTC
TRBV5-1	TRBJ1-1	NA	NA	CASSLGALAEAFF	TGCGCCAGCAGTTTAGGGGCGTTGGCTGAAGCTTTCTTT
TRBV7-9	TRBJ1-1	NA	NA	CASSLGWDKNTEAFF	TGTGCCAGCAGCTTAGGTTGGGACAAGAACACTGAAGCTTTCTTT
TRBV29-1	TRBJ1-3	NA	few	CSVVDNRLSGNTIYF	TGCAGCGTTGTCGACAACCGCCTCTCTGGAAACACCATATATTTT
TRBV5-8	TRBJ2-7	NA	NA	CASSLASPKSEQYF	TGTGCCAGCAGCTTGGCCTCCCCAAAGAGCGAGCAGTACTTC
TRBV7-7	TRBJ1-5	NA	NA	CASSLDRNQPQHF	TGTGCTAGCAGCTTAGACAGAAATCAGCCCCAGCATTTT